A selection of T cell receptor beta chains follows, all from one sample in a study of shared clonotypes between healthy human individuals. The table came from immunoSEQ multiplex PCR; TCRdb's copy has only in-frame clones and leaves some out. Of 950,000 to 1,200,000 clones listed, about 72% are singletons. The sample taken for sequencing was memory CD4+ T cells from PBMCs. The receptor set was obtained from a man aged 18-30 years in good health. Some clones in this sample may be carry-over from other donors' samples. Each CDR3 is given with its conserved first and last residue. D genes are given only for firm matches. The size of a clone is reported for some rows only, either as once, few or many, or as a class for expanded clones.

v_call	d_call	clone_size	j_call	cdr3_aa	cdr3_nt
TRBV29-1	TRBD1	.	TRBJ2-7	CSVLGTGTYEQYF	TGCAGCGTTCTAGGGACAGGGACCTACGAGCAGTACTTC
TRBV7-2	TRBD1	few	TRBJ2-7	CASSRTGAGYEQYF	TGTGCCAGCAGCCGGACAGGGGCGGGCTACGAGCAGTACTTC
TRBV5-1	.	.	TRBJ1-2	CASSARASGINTF	TGCGCCAGCAGCGCCCGGGCTTCAGGGATCAACACCTTC
TRBV6-5	.	.	TRBJ2-5	CASSYSFDFQETQYF	TGTGCCAGCAGTTACTCGTTTGACTTCCAAGAGACCCAGTACTTC
TRBV5-1	TRBD2	.	TRBJ2-2	CASSWEGGRDTGELFF	TGCGCCAGCAGCTGGGAGGGCGGGAGAGATACCGGGGAGCTGTTTTTT
TRBV2	.	.	TRBJ1-1	CASSVRLLNTEAFF	TGTGCCAGCAGTGTCCGCCTCCTGAACACTGAAGCTTTCTTT
TRBV2	.	.	TRBJ2-1	CASSPRRGSYNEQFF	TGTGCCAGCAGTCCAAGACGGGGTTCCTACAATGAGCAGTTCTTC
TRBV6-5	.	.	TRBJ2-7	CASSYQSEQYF	TGTGCCAGCAGTTACCAATCCGAGCAGTACTTC
TRBV28	.	.	TRBJ2-7	CASSSPSVSEYEQYF	TGTGCCAGCAGTTCCCCTTCGGTTAGCGAGTACGAGCAGTACTTC
TRBV28	TRBD1	.	TRBJ1-1	CASSPSGTVNTEAFF	TGTGCCAGCAGTCCGTCCGGGACAGTGAACACTGAAGCTTTCTTT
TRBV28	.	.	TRBJ1-2	CASSQGLRVRAYGYTF	TGTGCCAGCAGCCAGGGTCTCCGTGTACGGGCTTATGGCTACACCTTC
TRBV5-1	TRBD1	.	TRBJ1-3	CASRSDRNSGNTIYF	TGCGCCAGCAGATCGGACAGGAACTCTGGAAACACCATATATTTT
TRBV5-5	.	.	TRBJ2-6	CASSGSGANVLTF	TGTGCCAGCAGCGGGTCTGGGGCCAACGTCCTGACTTTC
TRBV9	TRBD1	.	TRBJ1-2	CASSAGTAHGYTF	TGTGCCAGCAGCGCCGGGACAGCCCATGGCTACACCTTC
TRBV7-9	.	.	TRBJ1-1	CASSLGSWTEAFF	TGTGCCAGCAGCTTAGGCAGTTGGACTGAAGCTTTCTTT
TRBV7-8	TRBD1	.	TRBJ1-2	CASSPGPGQGSYGYTF	TGTGCCAGCAGCCCGGGGCCGGGACAGGGGTCCTATGGCTACACCTTC
TRBV5-1	TRBD2	.	TRBJ2-7	CASGGLGPHEQYF	TGCGCCAGCGGGGGACTAGGGCCCCACGAGCAGTACTTC